A single sample gave rise to the 32 T cell receptor beta chains below, sequenced in a study of response to subunit inactivated influenza vaccine. TCRdb used MiXCR to reprocess the RT-PCR reads, holding one entry per CDR3 protein. The table has around 540,000 distinct CDR3 sequences, about 11% seen once; the top ten hold roughly 10%. Sequenced here: PBMCs from blood, sampled on the day of vaccination. These receptors came from a man aged 45-65 years who received an inactivated influenza vaccine.

This clonotype has more than one count but fewer than ten. This chain connects TRBV7-2 to TRBJ1-5; 11 nucleotides align to TRBD1. After removal of 5 bases from V and 3 bases from J, the junction contained 3 bases not matched to a gene. The CDR3 runs to 15 residues. Germline assignment: CDR1 SGHTA and CDR2 FQGNSA. This CDR3 reads CASSPDRGLNQPQHF. The CDR3 DNA follows: TGTGCCAGCAGCCCGGACAGGGGGCTCAATCAGCCCCAGCATTTT.

There are a few counts of this clonotype. This chain links TRBV20-1 with TRBJ1-5, with D possibly being TRBD1 (6 bases). From germline, CDR1 is DFQATT and CDR2 SNEGSKA (reference sequence). The CDR3 covers 15 residues. V lost 0 bases to trimming and J lost 7 bases, with 16 bases between them. The CDR3 DNA sequence: TGCAGTGCTAGAGATGGGCCCAGGGGAGGGCAGCCCCAGCATTTT. This encodes CSARDGPRGGQPQHF.

The V call is TRBV15, the J call TRBJ2-2; unclear D gene. There are 13 residues in the CDR3. The germline gives CDR1 LNHNV, CDR2 YYDKDF (reference sequence). V lost 0 bases and J lost 5, with 4 bases in between. CDR3 DNA sequence: TGTGCCACCAGCAGAGAGAAGACCGGGGAGCTGTTTTTT. Residues: CATSREKTGELFF.

There are a few counts of this clonotype. The chain has TRBV4-1 and TRBJ2-7; TRBD1 is a possible D gene (6 bases). Germline values: CDR1 MGHRA, CDR2 YSYEKL. The CDR3 is 14 residues long. Trimming stripped 3 bases from V and 6 bases from J, with 15 bases between. In DNA form, the CDR3 reads TGCGCCAGCAGCCACACCACTTACAGGGCCGAGCAGTACTTC. Its translation: CASSHTTYRAEQYF.

This clonotype came up a few times. The rearrangement uses TRBV2 and TRBJ2-1, with 10 bases identical to TRBD2. This CDR3 is built from 16 residues. The germline gives CDR1 SNHLY, CDR2 FYNNEI. V dropped 0 bases and J dropped 5; count of bases not matched to a gene: 4. For the CDR3, the DNA is TGTGCCAGCAGTGAAGCCAGGCTAGCGGGGGACAATGAGCAGTTCTTC. Its protein is CASSEARLAGDNEQFF. The full variable domain, its missing parts supplied by reference TRBV2 and TRBJ2-1, is EPEVTQTPSHQVTQMGQEVILRCVPISNHLYFYWYRQILGQKVEFLVSFYNNEISEKSEIFDDQFSVERPDGSNFTLKIRSTKLEDSAMYFCASSEARLAGDNEQFFGPGTRLTVL.

This chain joins TRBV4-1 and TRBJ2-2, with 7 bases fitting TRBD1. V gave up 4 bases and J gave up 7 bases; unmatched junction bases: 9. The CDR3 extends over 15 amino acids. The V gene's germline CDR1 is MGHRA and CDR2 YSYEKL. The CDR3 coding sequence is TGCGCCAGCAGCCCACGACAGGGTATGATCGGGGAGCTGTTTTTT. Protein: CASSPRQGMIGELFF.

The chain carries TRBV7-2 and TRBJ2-7, with TRBD1 as a possible D gene (5 bases). This CDR3 has 14 amino acids. Trimming stripped 7 bases from V and 5 bases from J, with 18 bases between. The germline V gene has CDR1 SGHTA and CDR2 FQGNSA. The CDR3 DNA sequence: TGTGCCAGCATCGACGGACATCGCCTTAACGAGCAGTACTTC. It yields the protein CASIDGHRLNEQYF.

This clonotype has a handful of counts. A junction boundary mismatches the germline segment, possibly from a read error. J is TRBJ1-1 and V is TRBV12-3 or TRBV12-4; D is perhaps TRBD1 (6 bases). This CDR3 is 11 amino acids long. The CDR3 DNA sequence: TGTGCCAGCAGTTTATGGACAGCCAGCGTCTTT. Protein sequence: CASSLWTASVF.

This clonotype was found a few times. V usage is TRBV5-1 and J usage is TRBJ2-1; D is possibly TRBD1 (7 bases). Trimming cost V 4 bases and J 9 bases, with 17 bases left between them. The CDR3 runs to 14 residues. The germline V gene has CDR1 SGHRS and CDR2 YFSETQ. CDR3 loop: CASSQTGRWGEQFF. The CDR3 bases are TGCGCCAGCAGCCAGACAGGGAGGTGGGGTGAGCAGTTCTTC.

This clonotype was observed a few times. The V and J genes are TRBV11-2 and TRBJ1-6; D is unresolved. Per the germline V gene, CDR1 is SGHAT and CDR2 is FQNNGV. The V end lost 1 base, the J end lost 7 bases, and 11 bases lay between the germline ends. This CDR3 region has 15 residues. The CDR3 DNA sequence: TGTGCCAGCAGCTTAGTTGTCAGTCAAAATTCACCCCTCCACTTT. Translating gives CASSLVVSQNSPLHF.

The chain employs TRBV18 and TRBJ2-1; TRBD2 matches 14 bases. The V and J ends lost 4 bases and 8 bases, in that order; junction bases with no gene match: 16. The CDR3 has 19 residues. Germline CDR1 reads KGHSH; CDR2 reads LQKENI. The DNA of the CDR3 is TGTGCCAGCTCACAACCGGGACTAGCGGGAGAGGCCGGAGGGTATGAGCAGTTCTTC. This encodes CASSQPGLAGEAGGYEQFF.

This clonotype was seen only a few times. The chain recombines TRBV7-9 with TRBJ2-7; D is possibly TRBD1 or TRBD2 (5 bases each). The germline V gene has CDR1 SEHNR and CDR2 FQNEAQ (reference sequence). V shed 4 bases and J shed 6 bases, with 7 bases lying between them. The length of the CDR3 is 11 residues. The CDR3 DNA is TGTGCCAGCAGCTACGGGGCCGAGCAGTACTTC. Its protein is CASSYGAEQYF.

J is TRBJ2-1 and V is TRBV7-3, with D perhaps TRBD2 (6 bases). Between the trimmed V and J ends, which lost 5 bases and 8 bases, there was a span of 13 bases. This CDR3 is built from 13 residues. The germline CDR1 and CDR2 sequences are SGHTA and FQGTGA. The CDR3 here is CASSPKSGDEQFF. The CDR3 DNA sequence: TGTGCCAGCAGCCCAAAATCGGGGGATGAGCAGTTCTTC.

The chain joins TRBV4-3 to TRBJ2-5; TRBD2 matches at 14 bases. Per the germline V gene, CDR1 is LGHNA and CDR2 is YSLEER. V shed 4 bases, J shed 1 base, and the junction held 5 bases outside the gene matches. The CDR3 runs to 17 residues. The CDR3 spells CASSPGTSGGLQETQYF. CDR3 in DNA: TGCGCCAGCAGCCCTGGGACTAGCGGGGGACTCCAAGAGACCCAGTACTTC.

The chain joins TRBV20-1 to TRBJ2-2; D is perhaps TRBD2 (5 bases). The CDR3 totals 13 residues. The germline V and J ends were trimmed by 3 bases and 4 bases, with 9 bases remaining between them. The germline gives CDR1 DFQATT, CDR2 SNEGSKA (reference sequence). CDR3 coding DNA: TGCAGTGCTAGGGGGAGACCCACCGGGGAGCTGTTTTTT. Its protein is CSARGRPTGELFF.

This clonotype was recorded many times. This chain uses TRBV19 with TRBJ2-7; TRBD2 aligns across 7 bases. The V segment lost 5 bases and the J segment 2 bases; nucleotides outside the gene matches: 3. The CDR3 contains 13 residues. The germline gives CDR1 LNHDA, CDR2 SQIVND (reference sequence). For the CDR3, the DNA is TGTGCCAGTAGTGGACTAGTTGCCTACGAGCAGTACTTC. Protein sequence: CASSGLVAYEQYF.

About this clonotype itself: At one boundary the junction diverges from the germline segment, which might be a read error. The chain couples TRBV20-1 to TRBJ2-7; weak D call: TRBD1 (6 bases). Germline V lookup: CDR1 DFQATT, CDR2 SNEGSKA (reference sequence). The CDR3 has 15 amino acids. CDR3 protein: CCARDTYRASYEQYF. CDR3 nucleotide sequence: TGCTGTGCTAGAGATACGTACAGGGCGTCTTACGAGCAGTACTTC.

This clonotype was observed at least ten times. The chain recombines TRBV20-1 with TRBJ1-5; tentatively, D is TRBD1 (6 bases). The CDR3 has 16 residues. The V gene lost 2 bases and the J gene lost 3 bases, with 17 bases spanning the gap. Germline V lookup: CDR1 DFQATT, CDR2 SNEGSKA (reference sequence). The DNA for the CDR3 is TGCAGTGCTAGATATCCCGGACAGCGCAACAATCAGCCCCAGCATTTT. It codes for CSARYPGQRNNQPQHF.

The genes are TRBV5-1 and TRBJ2-5, with 10 bases aligning to TRBD2. V shed 0 bases and J 5 bases; nucleotides not matched to a gene: 10. The CDR3 is made up of 17 amino acids. Germline V gives CDR1 SGHRS, CDR2 YFSETQ. The CDR3 DNA reads TGCGCCAGCAGCTTGGGGGCTAGCGGGAGACGAGGGGAGACCCAGTACTTC. It codes for CASSLGASGRRGETQYF.

The chain couples TRBV10-3 to TRBJ2-3; tentatively, D is TRBD2 (7 bases). Trimming took off 3 bases at V and 6 bases at J, with 22 bases between the two ends. The CDR3 runs to 17 residues. Germline V CDR1 and CDR2: ENHRY, SYGVKD. CDR3 nucleotide sequence: TGTGCCATCAGTGAAGGTACAGGCTCCGGGGGGCTTGATACGCAGTATTTT. Protein sequence: CAISEGTGSGGLDTQYF.

This clonotype appeared many times. The CDR3 DNA follows: TGTGCCAGCGGATCGACAGTTAACACTGAAGCTTTCTTT. It is translated as CASGSTVNTEAFF. The rearrangement joins TRBV12-3 or TRBV12-4 to TRBJ1-1; D possibly corresponds to TRBD1 (5 bases). V dropped 8 bases and J dropped 2 bases, with 12 bases sitting between them. This CDR3 is 13 amino acids long.

This clonotype was seen only a few times. The chain combines TRBV20-1 with TRBJ1-5; TRBD1 aligns across 7 bases. In germline, CDR1 is DFQATT, CDR2 SNEGSKA (reference sequence). The V segment lost 6 bases and the J segment 1 base; nucleotides outside the gene matches: 6. The CDR3 runs to 14 residues. CDR3 amino acids: CSAVTGRSNQPQHF. CDR3 in DNA: TGCAGTGCGGTGACAGGGCGAAGCAATCAGCCCCAGCATTTT.

This clonotype was detected a few times. The J gene is TRBJ2-4, the V gene TRBV20-1; D gene ambiguous. Germline assignment: CDR1 DFQATT and CDR2 SNEGSKA (reference sequence). CDR3 length: 20 residues. Trimming removed 0 bases at V and 0 bases at J, with 24 bases between. The CDR3 sequence: CSARDWRKASALLAKNIQYF. CDR3 sequence (DNA): TGCAGTGCTAGAGATTGGCGGAAGGCCTCGGCACTTCTAGCCAAAAACATTCAGTACTTC.

CDR3 DNA sequence: TGCGCCAGCAGCCAAGATGAGGGGGGGGTCACAGATACGCAGTATTTT. This encodes CASSQDEGGVTDTQYF. This chain joins TRBV4-3 and TRBJ2-3; a possible D gene is TRBD2 (7 bases). Germline CDR1 is LGHNA and CDR2 is YSLEER. The length of the CDR3 is 16 residues. V lost 0 bases to trimming and J lost 2 bases, with 12 bases between them.

V and J are TRBV6-2 or TRBV6-3 and TRBJ2-5; possibly TRBD2 for D (6 bases). The CDR3 length is 13 residues. V lost 3 bases, J lost 3 bases, and 8 bases lay in between. The germline CDR1 and CDR2 sequences are MNHEY and SVGEGT. DNA for the CDR3: TGTGCCAGCAGTTATTCGGGGGAAGAGACCCAGTACTTC. Translated, it gives CASSYSGEETQYF.

The rearrangement links TRBV5-1 to TRBJ2-5, with TRBD1 identical over 7 bases. Trimming removed 4 bases from V and 5 bases from J; junction bases left unmatched: 8. The germline gives CDR1 SGHRS, CDR2 YFSETQ. The CDR3 is 14 amino acids. The CDR3 region is CASSRDRVGETQYF. CDR3 sequence (DNA): TGCGCCAGCAGCCGCGACAGGGTTGGGGAGACCCAGTACTTC.

Many counts were recorded for this clonotype. The chain links TRBV9 to TRBJ1-6; no clear D. The V end lost 0 bases, the J end lost 9 bases, and 10 bases lay between the germline ends. Germline assignment: CDR1 SGDLS and CDR2 YYNGEE. The CDR3 covers 14 residues. The CDR3 region has the DNA TGTGCCAGCAGCGTAGAGGCAGCCTCTTCACCCCTCCACTTT. This gives the protein CASSVEAASSPLHF.

Notes on this clonotype: It may be a read error: a sequence one base away is much more abundant. The chain recombines TRBV6-6 with TRBJ1-3; possibly TRBD1 for D (5 bases). The CDR3 is made up of 13 amino acids. Germline assignment: CDR1 MNHNY and CDR2 SVGAGI (reference sequence). The DNA of the CDR3 is TGTGCCAGCAGCGAGACAGCTGGAAACTCCATATATTTT. This gives the protein CASSETAGNSIYF.

This clonotype came up a few times. The chain has TRBV4-1 and TRBJ2-7; 10 nucleotides align to TRBD2. Germline V gene sequence: CDR1 MGHRA, CDR2 YSYEKL. V lost 6 bases and J lost 1; bases outside the gene matches: 6. CDR3 length equals 15 residues. CDR3 nucleotide sequence: TGCGCCAGCAGTCGAGCTAGCGGGAGATCCTACGAGCAGTACTTC. Translation: CASSRASGRSYEQYF.

The table lists this clonotype with many counts. The CDR3 DNA sequence: TGTGCCAGCAGCGCGGGACGATATAACAATGAGCAGTTCTTC. Translating gives CASSAGRYNNEQFF. The J gene is TRBJ2-1, the V gene TRBV6-1, with D possibly TRBD2 on 6 matching bases. The V end was cut by 6 bases, the J end by 5 bases, with 14 bases between. The CDR3 is 14 residues long. CDR1 and CDR2 (germline): MNHNS, SASEGT.

There are a few counts of this clonotype. The chain links TRBV29-1 to TRBJ2-1, with 7 bases fitting TRBD2. Germline trimming cut 1 base from V and 3 bases from J; bases unmatched to any gene: 3. Germline assignment: CDR1 SQVTM and CDR2 ANQGSEA. The CDR3 runs 14 residues. CDR3 bases: TGCAGCGTTGAAGGGCGGGGGAACTACAATGAGCAGTTCTTC. Encoded protein: CSVEGRGNYNEQFF.

This clonotype came up a few times. The rearrangement links TRBV6-1 to TRBJ2-7; tentatively, D is TRBD1 (6 bases). Trimming stripped 6 bases from V and 3 bases from J, with 24 bases between. The CDR3 spans 17 residues. The germline gives CDR1 MNHNS, CDR2 SASEGT. In DNA form, the CDR3 reads TGTGCCAGCAGGGGCCTTTGGTTACAGGGAGAGAACTACGAGCAGTACTTC. Translated, it gives CASRGLWLQGENYEQYF.